This is a list of T cell receptor beta chains from one sample in a study of OX40 agonist ivuxolimab in advanced cancers. Repertoires were generated with immunoSEQ multiplex PCR, while TCRdb's copy carries only in-frame clones and drops some. Of about 20,000 clones listed, 70% to 90% are singletons. Sequences were derived from CD4+ or CD8+ T cells sorted from blood, sampled in a trial of the OX40 agonist ivuxolimab. The receptors were gathered from an adult with an advanced solid tumor such as melanoma, head and neck, liver or kidney cancer. Both conserved end residues are part of each CDR3. D genes are given only for firm matches. Not all rows give a size; the values are once, few, many and, for expanded clones, a class.

NA	TRBJ1-2	once	TRBV13	CASSADRLYGYTF	TGTGCCAGCAGCGCCGACAGGCTGTATGGCTACACCTTC
NA	TRBJ1-1	NA	TRBV6-1	CACQWDTEAFF	TGTGCCTGCCAGTGGGACACTGAAGCTTTCTTT
TRBD1	TRBJ1-6	NA	TRBV4-3	CASSQDSGDRNSPLHF	TGCGCCAGCAGCCAAGATAGCGGGGACAGAAATTCACCCCTCCACTTT
NA	TRBJ2-5	NA	TRBV18	CASSPARPDQETQYF	TGTGCCAGCTCACCTGCCAGACCCGACCAAGAGACCCAGTACTTC
NA	TRBJ2-7	NA	TRBV18	CASSPRGKQGSYEQYF	TGTGCCAGCTCACCACGTGGCAAGCAAGGCTCCTACGAGCAGTACTTC
NA	TRBJ2-5	once	TRBV5-5	CASSWGPGETQYF	TGTGCCAGCAGCTGGGGGCCCGGGGAGACCCAGTACTTC
NA	TRBJ1-6	NA	TRBV4-3	CASSQDPGSSYNSPLHF	TGCGCCAGCAGCCAAGATCCGGGGAGCTCCTATAATTCACCCCTCCACTTT
NA	TRBJ2-7	NA	TRBV6-6	CASTSGDLRGYYEQYF	TGTGCCAGCACAAGTGGCGACCTTAGGGGATACTACGAGCAGTACTTC
NA	TRBJ2-1	NA	TRBV18	CASSLSGTTGLEFF	TGTGCCAGCTCACTATCGGGGACGACAGGACTGGAGTTCTTC
NA	TRBJ1-2	NA	TRBV7-6	CASSPSGDHKGGYTF	TGTGCCAGCAGCCCTTCGGGGGATCACAAGGGGGGCTACACCTTC
NA	TRBJ2-3	once	TRBV18	CASSPPYGSNTDTQYF	TGTGCCAGCTCACCACCTTACGGGTCCAACACAGATACGCAGTATTTT
TRBD1	TRBJ2-3	NA	TRBV2	CASSRDSGATDTQYF	TGTGCCAGCAGCCGGGACAGCGGAGCCACAGATACGCAGTATTTT
NA	TRBJ2-3	NA	TRBV25-1	CASSDWWETDTQYF	TGTGCCAGCAGTGACTGGTGGGAGACAGATACGCAGTATTTT
TRBD1	TRBJ1-5	medium-sized	TRBV19	CASSMTGLSNQPQHF	TGTGCCAGTAGTATGACAGGGCTTAGCAATCAGCCCCAGCATTTT
NA	TRBJ2-7	NA	TRBV15	CATSRGRNYEQYF	TGTGCCACCAGCAGAGGTCGGAACTACGAGCAGTACTTC
NA	TRBJ1-3	NA	TRBV6-5	CASSYQPGTGNTIYF	TGTGCCAGCAGTTATCAGCCCGGGACCGGAAACACCATATATTTT
NA	TRBJ2-3	NA	TRBV5-1	CASSITDTQYF	TGCGCCAGCAGCATCACAGATACGCAGTATTTT
NA	TRBJ2-3	NA	TRBV6-5	CASSYSLAGAQYF	TGTGCCAGCAGTTACTCGTTGGCAGGGGCGCAGTATTTT
NA	TRBJ2-4	NA	TRBV19	CASSIPDLAKNIQYF	TGTGCCAGTAGTATTCCAGACCTAGCCAAAAACATTCAGTACTTC
NA	TRBJ2-7	NA	TRBV5-1	CASSLFGATYEQYF	TGCGCCAGCAGCTTGTTCGGGGCTACCTACGAGCAGTACTTC
TRBD1	TRBJ2-3	NA	TRBV13	CASSETGGRTDTQYF	TGTGCCAGCAGCGAGACAGGGGGCAGGACAGATACGCAGTATTTT
TRBD1	TRBJ2-1	NA	TRBV27	CASSLGTGKFF	TGTGCCAGCAGTCTGGGGACAGGGAAGTTCTTC
TRBD1	TRBJ2-1	NA	TRBV4-3	CASKGQGDYNEQFF	TGCGCCAGCAAGGGACAGGGGGATTACAATGAGCAGTTCTTC
NA	TRBJ2-4	NA	TRBV5-1	CASSLEGTRRNIQYF	TGCGCCAGCAGCTTGGAAGGCACCCGTAGAAACATTCAGTACTTC
TRBD1	TRBJ2-7	NA	TRBV13	CASSLRDRVHEQYF	TGTGCCAGCAGCTTAAGGGACAGGGTCCACGAGCAGTACTTC
NA	TRBJ2-2	NA	TRBV29-1	CSVKSSTGELFF	TGCAGCGTAAAAAGTAGCACCGGGGAGCTGTTTTTT
TRBD2	TRBJ2-7	few	TRBV18	CASSPGLAGDGEQYF	TGTGCCAGCTCGCCGGGACTAGCGGGAGACGGCGAGCAGTACTTC
NA	TRBJ2-7	NA	TRBV19	CASSLGSSYEQYF	TGTGCCAGTAGTCTTGGGAGCTCCTACGAGCAGTACTTC
NA	TRBJ1-3	NA	TRBV6-1	CASSEAAWGNTIYF	TGTGCCAGCAGTGAGGCGGCATGGGGAAACACCATATATTTT
NA	TRBJ1-3	NA	TRBV4-1	CASSQAGLSSGNTIYF	TGCGCCAGCAGCCAGGCGGGACTCAGCTCTGGAAACACCATATATTTT
NA	TRBJ1-3	NA	TRBV30	CAWRSYLGVPSGNTIYF	TGTGCCTGGAGGAGCTACTTGGGGGTCCCCTCTGGAAACACCATATATTTT
NA	TRBJ2-5	NA	TRBV7-8	CASSLEVGDRETQYF	TGTGCCAGCAGCTTAGAGGTGGGGGATAGAGAGACCCAGTACTTC
NA	TRBJ2-2	NA	TRBV6-4	CASSDTRHGELFF	TGTGCCAGCAGTGACACCCGCCACGGGGAGCTGTTTTTT
NA	TRBJ2-7	medium-sized	TRBV7-8	CASSLPPYEQYF	TGTGCCAGCAGCCTCCCCCCCTACGAGCAGTACTTC
TRBD2	TRBJ2-5	NA	TRBV7-2	CASTTGGSGRASGTQYF	TGTGCCAGCACCACGGGGGGCAGCGGGAGGGCCTCTGGGACCCAGTACTTC
TRBD2	TRBJ2-1	NA	TRBV6-6	CASSYVAGNHANEQFF	TGTGCCAGCAGTTATGTAGCGGGAAACCACGCCAATGAGCAGTTCTTC
NA	TRBJ1-3	NA	TRBV30	CAWRDLGGNTIYF	TGTGCCTGGCGCGACTTGGGGGGAAACACCATATATTTT
NA	TRBJ1-6	NA	TRBV14	CASSQVAGGNSPLHF	TGTGCCAGCAGCCAAGTTGCGGGGGGTAATTCACCCCTCCACTTT
NA	TRBJ1-5	NA	TRBV28	CASSYGEGRNQPQHF	TGTGCCAGCAGTTACGGCGAGGGGCGCAATCAGCCCCAGCATTTT
NA	TRBJ2-7	NA	TRBV7-2	CASSLNRAYEQYF	TGTGCCAGCAGCTTAAACAGGGCCTACGAGCAGTACTTC
TRBD1	TRBJ1-3	NA	TRBV27	CASSKGQGAGNTIYF	TGTGCCAGCAGCAAGGGACAGGGGGCTGGAAACACCATATATTTT
NA	TRBJ2-5	NA	TRBV18	CASLVQETQYF	TGTGCCAGCTTAGTCCAAGAGACCCAGTACTTC
NA	TRBJ1-4	NA	TRBV29-1	CSVQGTNNEKLFF	TGCAGCGTTCAGGGGACCAATAATGAAAAACTGTTTTTT
NA	TRBJ1-5	NA	TRBV7-8	CASSSGPANQPQHF	TGTGCCAGCAGCTCCGGGCCAGCAAATCAGCCCCAGCATTTT
TRBD2	TRBJ2-2	NA	TRBV11-1	CASSLLAGFGELFF	TGTGCCAGCAGCTTACTAGCGGGGTTCGGGGAGCTGTTTTTT
NA	TRBJ2-1	few	TRBV2	CASSDNPSLYNEQFF	TGTGCCAGCAGTGATAACCCATCCCTCTACAATGAGCAGTTCTTC